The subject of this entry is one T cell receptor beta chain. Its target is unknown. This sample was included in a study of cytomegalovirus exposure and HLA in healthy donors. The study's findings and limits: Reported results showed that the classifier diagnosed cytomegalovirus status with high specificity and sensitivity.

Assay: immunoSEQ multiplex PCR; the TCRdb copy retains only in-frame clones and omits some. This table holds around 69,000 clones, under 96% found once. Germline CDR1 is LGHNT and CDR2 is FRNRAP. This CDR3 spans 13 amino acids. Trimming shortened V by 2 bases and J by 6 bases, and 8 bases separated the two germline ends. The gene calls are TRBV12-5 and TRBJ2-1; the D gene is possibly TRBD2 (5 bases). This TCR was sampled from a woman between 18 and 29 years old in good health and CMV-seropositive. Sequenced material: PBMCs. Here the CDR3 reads CASGLLGINEQFF. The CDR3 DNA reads TGTGCTAGTGGTTTGCTCGGGATCAATGAGCAGTTCTTC.